This TCR beta chain was recorded in a study of blood T cell repertoires in COVID-19. Study information: Samples came from the United States, Italy and Spain, spanning acute and convalescent COVID-19. PBMCs, B-cell-depleted T cells, or T cells were the source of the cDNA or gDNA that made up the material.

The CDR3 length is 14 residues. Trimming pared 3 bases from V and 6 bases from J, leaving 16 bases between. Germline values: CDR1 SGHRS, CDR2 YFSETQ. The protocol was immunoSEQ multiplex PCR, while the TCRdb copy is restricted to in-frame clones and leaves out a portion. Among approximately 200,000 clones listed, about 84% were seen once. The sequenced material came from peripheral blood. V usage is TRBV5-1 and J usage is TRBJ2-7, with D possibly being TRBD2 (5 bases). The clonotype comes from a woman aged 25 to 39 with acute or convalescent COVID-19. CDR3 in DNA: TGCGCCAGCAGCTCGGAGTTCGGGGTTACCGAGCAGTACTTC. Amino acids: CASSSEFGVTEQYF. Drawing the rest from reference TRBV5-1 and TRBJ2-7, the complete variable domain is KAGVTQTPRYLIKTRGQQVTLSCSPISGHRSVSWYQQTPGQGLQFLFEYFSETQRNKGNFPGRFSGRQFSNSRSEMNVSTLELGDSALYLCASSSEFGVTEQYFGPGTRLTVT.